These 24 T cell receptor beta chains were all obtained from the same sample, sequenced in a study of kidney transplant recipient with SARS-CoV-2 infection. TCRdb reprocessed the reads via MiXCR and lists one record per CDR3 protein. Of 250,000 or so distinct CDR3 sequences in the sample, 25% to 30% were seen once. Sequencing was performed on a blood sample, taken at baseline and between days 110 and 120 from a kidney transplant recipient. The receptors shown here come from a young adult male patient who had COVID-19 and was a kidney transplant recipient. Among the T cells, some may be from the graft donor.

This clonotype has a count of ten or more. V usage is TRBV28 and J usage is TRBJ1-2, with a possible D match to TRBD1 (5 bases). Germline assignment: CDR1 MDHEN and CDR2 SYDVKM. The CDR3 loop spans 14 amino acids. V shed 6 bases and J shed 0 bases, with 11 bases lying between them. The CDR3, as DNA: TGTGCCAGCAGCCCTGGGACGGCTAACTATGGCTACACCTTC. It specifies CASSPGTANYGYTF.

This clonotype was found many times. The chain employs TRBV3-2 and TRBJ2-4; the table's D call, TRBD1, has no DNA check behind it. TRBV3-2 has pseudogene status. The CDR3 consists of 14 residues. CDR3 sequence (DNA): TGTGCCAGCAGCCACCGGGAGATCCCGTGGGAGCAGTACTTC. This translates into CASSHREIPWEQYF.

This clonotype came up many times. This chain connects TRBV8-2 to TRBJ1-2. TRBV8-2 is a listed pseudogene. The CDR3 spans 16 residues. Here the CDR3 reads CGSLRFDSRKTYGYTF. CDR3 coding DNA: TGTGGCAGTCTGCGCTTTGATAGCCGAAAGACCTATGGCTACACCTTC.

This clonotype has a single count. This sequence may be a read error, since a much larger clone differs from it by one base. This rearrangement joins TRBV3-1 to TRBJ2-4; tentatively, D is TRBD2 (5 bases). The last part of the DNA fits TRBJ2-5 better; the J call may be wrong. The CDR3 is 17 amino acids. In germline, CDR1 is LGHDT, CDR2 YNNKEL (reference sequence). CDR3 DNA sequence: TGTGCCAGCAGCAGTAGGACTCCCATTTCTTTCTCTGAGACCCAGTACTTC. Protein sequence: CASSSRTPISFSETQYF.

Worth noting for this clonotype: A much bigger clone sits one base away, suggesting this may be a read error. This rearrangement joins TRBV7-8 to TRBJ1-1; a possible D gene is TRBD1 (6 bases). Between the trimmed V and J ends, which lost 5 bases and 1 base, there was a span of 20 bases. Germline V lookup: CDR1 SGHVS, CDR2 FQNEAQ. This CDR3 has 17 amino acids. The CDR3: CASSPQRTEPANTEAFF. The CDR3 region has the DNA TGTGCCAGCAGCCCCCAAAGGACAGAACCAGCGAACACTGAAGCTTTCTTT.

Details on this clonotype: The junction differs from germline at one of its ends, possibly a read error. The chain is built from TRBV5-4 and TRBJ2-1; no reliable D call. CDR1 and CDR2 (germline): SGHNT, YYREEE (reference sequence). The CDR3 extends over 16 amino acids. CDR3 sequence: CTSSSSLMGSYNEQFF. The DNA for the CDR3 is TGTACCAGCAGCTCCTCCCTGATGGGCTCCTACAATGAGCAGTTCTTC.

In regard to this clonotype: A clone one base away is much larger, so this may be a read error. The V and J genes are TRBV16 and TRBJ1-1, with D perhaps matching TRBD1 (5 bases). The germline V gene has CDR1 KGHSY and CDR2 FQNENV. V lost 7 bases, J lost 5 bases, and 20 bases lay in between. The CDR3 has 15 amino acids. The CDR3 is CASNPHRGVKTEAFF. In nucleotides, the CDR3 is TGTGCCAGCAACCCGCACCGGGGGGTAAAGACTGAAGCTTTCTTT. Full variable domain (rest looked up from reference TRBV16 and TRBJ1-1): GEEVAQTPKHLVRGEGQKAKLYCAPIKGHSYVFWYQQVLKNEFKFLISFQNENVFDETGMPKERFSAKCLPNSPCSLEIQATKLEDSAVYFCASNPHRGVKTEAFFGQGTRLTVV.

This clonotype was recorded at least ten times. The V gene is TRBV5-6, the J gene TRBJ1-2; the D is unclear. Germline V gene lookup returns CDR1 SGHDT and CDR2 YYEEEE. The length of the CDR3 is 16 residues. The V gene lost 7 bases and the J gene lost 4 bases, with 23 bases spanning the gap. Here the CDR3 reads CASQLFNSRKTYGYTF. CDR3 nucleotides: TGTGCCAGCCAGCTATTCAATAGTCGAAAGACCTATGGCTACACCTTC.

This clonotype has only a few counts. The CDR3 sequence is CASGTAHPRKTYGYTF. CDR3 DNA: TGTGCCAGCGGAACAGCTCATCCACGAAAGACCTATGGCTACACCTTC. This chain joins TRBV5-8 and TRBJ1-2; D unresolved. Germline V CDR1 and CDR2: SGHTS, YDEGEE. V lost 7 bases, J lost 4 bases, and 23 bases lay in between. The CDR3 is 16 residues long.

Notes on this clonotype: One base away lies a much larger clone, so this may be a sequencing read error. The genes are TRBV6-6 and TRBJ2-7; D might be TRBD1 (6 bases). Trimming removed 5 bases from V and 2 bases from J, with 25 bases in between. Germline CDR1 is MNHNY and CDR2 is SVGAGI (reference sequence). This CDR3 comprises 18 residues. CDR3 DNA: TGTGCCAGCAGTAAAGGGGGTAGTCCAACACCTAGCCCCTACGAGCAGTACTTC. Amino acids: CASSKGGSPTPSPYEQYF.

Comment on this clonotype: A much larger clone lies a single base off, so this may be a read error. Here the CDR3 DNA reads TGCAATGTCACGGGACTCCAAGGAAGTGGCTACACCTTC. Translation: CNVTGLQGSGYTF. The chain has TRBV20-1 and TRBJ1-2; weak D call: TRBD1 (5 bases). CDR3 length equals 13 residues. CDR1 and CDR2 (germline): DFQATT, SNEGSKA (reference sequence).

For this clonotype: With a much larger clone just one base away, this may be a read error. The J gene is TRBJ2-7, the V gene TRBV27; 8 nucleotides agree with TRBD1. The CDR3 sequence is 15 residues long. The junction had 9 bases not matched to a gene; V was cut back by 5 bases and J by 3 bases. The germline V gene encodes CDR1 MNHEY and CDR2 SMNVEV (reference sequence). The CDR3 DNA is TGTGCCAGCAGTGTCACCGGGACAGGCAACTACGAGCAGTACTTC. Its protein product is CASSVTGTGNYEQYF.

On this clonotype itself: A much larger clone is a single base away; this may be a read error. The chain recombines TRBV27 with TRBJ2-2, with 8 bases identical to TRBD2. The V gene end was trimmed by 7 bases and the J gene end by 4 bases; junction bases not matched to a gene: 14. The V gene's germline CDR1 is MNHEY and CDR2 SMNVEV (reference sequence). The CDR3 has 17 amino acids. The CDR3 loop is CASNILSGTSGTGELFF. The CDR3, as DNA: TGTGCCAGCAATATCCTCTCCGGGACTAGTGGCACCGGGGAGCTGTTTTTT.

This clonotype has ten or more counts. This chain joins TRBV13 and TRBJ2-1; D remains ambiguous. V lost 1 base to trimming and J lost 8 bases, with 9 bases between them. CDR1 PRHDT and CDR2 FYEKMQ come from the germline V gene (reference sequence). The CDR3 runs 13 residues. The CDR3 loop reads CASSLVHDDEQFF. CDR3 DNA sequence: TGTGCCAGCAGCTTAGTGCACGACGATGAGCAGTTCTTC.

This clonotype has at least ten counts. The J gene is TRBJ1-1, the V gene TRBV3-1; D gene ambiguous. Germline CDR1 is LGHDT and CDR2 is YNNKEL (reference sequence). Trimming left V 5 bases short and J 4 bases short, with 23 bases between. The CDR3 is 17 amino acids. CDR3 sequence: CASSELPPISIRTEAFF. In nucleotides, the CDR3 is TGTGCCAGCAGCGAGTTACCTCCCATTTCAATTCGCACTGAAGCTTTCTTT.

On this clonotype itself: Since a much larger clone is just one base distant, this may be a read error. For the CDR3, the DNA is TGTGACAGCAGCCATTATGATGAATCTCGAAAGACCTATGGCTACACCTTC. It yields the protein CDSSHYDESRKTYGYTF. This chain joins TRBV7-6 and TRBJ1-2; the D is unclear. There are 17 residues in the CDR3. Per the germline V gene, CDR1 is SGHVS and CDR2 is FNYEAQ.

This clonotype has a count of ten or more. The chain combines TRBV12-2 with TRBJ1-2. TRBV12-2 counts as a pseudogene. The CDR3 has 17 residues. CDR3 residues: CASRSCGTPRKTYGYTF. For the CDR3, the DNA is TGTGCAAGTCGCTCCTGTGGGACTCCACGAAAGACCTATGGCTACACCTTC.

For this clonotype: A clone one base away is much larger, so this may be a read error. This chain joins TRBV6-1 and TRBJ1-2; D call uncertain. V lost 5 bases and J lost 4, with 23 bases in between. CDR1 MNHNS and CDR2 SASEGT come from the germline V gene. The CDR3 has 17 residues. Here the CDR3 DNA reads TGTGCCAGCAGTCTTGGGCCCTCTATGCGAAAGGCCTATGGCTACACCTTC. Encoded protein: CASSLGPSMRKAYGYTF.

This clonotype was seen many times. The J gene is TRBJ2-1, the V gene TRBV12-3 or TRBV12-4; TRBD2 matches 9 bases. The CDR3 consists of 20 residues. Trimming removed 4 bases from V and 3 bases from J; junction bases left unmatched: 19. The CDR3: CASSYTDLRTLAGFYNEQFF. In nucleotides, the CDR3 is TGTGCCAGCAGTTACACAGACCTACGAACCCTAGCGGGGTTCTACAATGAGCAGTTCTTC.

This clonotype was recorded many times. This chain connects TRBV24-1 to TRBJ1-2; 9 bases line up with TRBD1. CDR1 is KGHDR and CDR2 is SFDVKD in the germline V gene. Germline trimming cut 3 bases from V and 13 bases from J; bases unmatched to any gene: 11. CDR3 length equals 14 residues. The chain's CDR3 is CATSDRTGQGDFTF. In nucleotides, the CDR3 is TGTGCCACCAGTGATAGGACGGGACAGGGAGATTTCACCTTC.

As for this clonotype: This may be a read error, as it is one base from a much larger clone. This rearrangement joins TRBV27 to TRBJ2-1; 11 nucleotides align to TRBD2. The CDR3 length is 17 residues. Germline V lookup: CDR1 MNHEY, CDR2 SMNVEV (reference sequence). V lost 4 bases, J lost 4 bases, and 9 bases stayed unmatched. CDR3 sequence: CASSSWLAGGRYNEQFF. DNA of the CDR3: TGTGCCAGCAGTTCATGGTTAGCGGGGGGGCGGTACAATGAGCAGTTCTTC.

This clonotype was recorded at least ten times. The CDR3 loop reads CASSLGPNQETQYF. The CDR3 DNA sequence: TGTGCCAGCAGCTTAGGGCCGAACCAAGAGACCCAGTACTTC. The rearrangement uses TRBV7-3 and TRBJ2-5; the D is unclear. Germline values: CDR1 SGHTA, CDR2 FQGTGA. V dropped 2 bases and J dropped 0 bases, with 7 bases sitting between them. The CDR3 is 14 residues long.

The chain uses TRBV19 and TRBJ2-3; 12 bases fit TRBD1. Germline loops: CDR1 LNHDA, CDR2 SQIVND (reference sequence). V gave up 5 bases and J gave up 4 bases; unmatched junction bases: 10. The CDR3 loop spans 17 amino acids. The DNA for the CDR3 is TGTGCCAGTAGTCTGAAGGGACAGGGGGCGATAGCAGATACGCAGTATTTT. Translating it yields CASSLKGQGAIADTQYF.

The count of this clonotype is one. This may arise from a read error, as a much more abundant clone is one base away. The chain links TRBV3-1 to TRBJ2-5; no clear D gene. This CDR3 comprises 17 residues. Germline CDR1 LGHDT, CDR2 YNNKEL (reference sequence). This CDR3 reads CAGSHWIPISFSETQYF. For the CDR3, the DNA is TGTGCCGGCAGCCATTGGATTCCCATTTCTTTCTCTGAGACCCAGTACTTC.